This TCR beta chain is drawn from a study of identical twins. Germline CDR1 reads SGHTA; CDR2 reads FQGNSA. The CDR3 has 13 residues. Of note for this clonotype: A read error may produce the germline difference seen at one junction end.

TCRdb used MiXCR to reprocess the 5' RACE reads, holding one entry per CDR3 protein. The repertoire holds around 1.7 million distinct CDR3 sequences, with roughly a third as singletons. The TCR originated in a newborn girl in good health. Input material: cord blood. V and J are TRBV7-2 and TRBJ2-7; 7 bases map to TRBD2. This CDR3 is CAGSFGLGGEQYF. For the CDR3, the DNA is TGTGCCGGCAGCTTCGGACTAGGTGGTGAGCAGTACTTC.